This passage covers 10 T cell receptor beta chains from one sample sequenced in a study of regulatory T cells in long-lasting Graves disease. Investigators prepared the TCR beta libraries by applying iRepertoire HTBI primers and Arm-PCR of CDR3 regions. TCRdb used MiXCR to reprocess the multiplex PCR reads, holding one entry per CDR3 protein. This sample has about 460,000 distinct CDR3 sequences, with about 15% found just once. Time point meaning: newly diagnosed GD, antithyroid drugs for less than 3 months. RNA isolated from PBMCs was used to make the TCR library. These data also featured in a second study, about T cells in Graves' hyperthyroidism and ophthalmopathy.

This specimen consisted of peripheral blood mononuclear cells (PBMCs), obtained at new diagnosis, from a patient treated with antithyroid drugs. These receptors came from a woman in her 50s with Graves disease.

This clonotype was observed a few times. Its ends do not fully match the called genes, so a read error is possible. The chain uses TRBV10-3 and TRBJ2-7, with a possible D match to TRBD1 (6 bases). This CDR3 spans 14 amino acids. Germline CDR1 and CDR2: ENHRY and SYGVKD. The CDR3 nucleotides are TGTGCCATTAGTGCCTCGGACAGATTCTACGAGCAGTACTTC. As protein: CAISASDRFYEQYF.

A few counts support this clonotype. Here the CDR3 reads CASSRGLAGGTGELFF. CDR3 coding DNA: TGTGCCAGCAGCCGTGGACTAGCGGGAGGAACCGGGGAGCTGTTTTTT. The rearrangement links TRBV7-7 to TRBJ2-2; 14 bases align to TRBD2. J was trimmed by 5 bases and V by 5 bases; bases with no gene match: 4. Germline V CDR1 and CDR2: SSHAT, FNYEAQ (reference sequence). The CDR3 is 16 amino acids.

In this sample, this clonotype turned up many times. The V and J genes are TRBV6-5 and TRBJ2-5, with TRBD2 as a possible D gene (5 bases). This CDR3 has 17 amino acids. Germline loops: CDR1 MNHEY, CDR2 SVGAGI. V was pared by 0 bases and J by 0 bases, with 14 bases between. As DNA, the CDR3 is TGTGCCAGCAGTTACTCCTCGGCGGGCGCCGACCAAGAGACCCAGTACTTC. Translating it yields CASSYSSAGADQETQYF.

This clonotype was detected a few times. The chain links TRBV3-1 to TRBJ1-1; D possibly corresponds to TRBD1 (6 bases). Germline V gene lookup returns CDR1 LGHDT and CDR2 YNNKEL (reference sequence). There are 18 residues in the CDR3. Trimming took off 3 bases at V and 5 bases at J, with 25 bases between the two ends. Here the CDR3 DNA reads TGTGCCAGCAGCCAGGACTTGGATTTGGGGGGCGCGGAGACTGAAGCTTTCTTT. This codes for CASSQDLDLGGAETEAFF.

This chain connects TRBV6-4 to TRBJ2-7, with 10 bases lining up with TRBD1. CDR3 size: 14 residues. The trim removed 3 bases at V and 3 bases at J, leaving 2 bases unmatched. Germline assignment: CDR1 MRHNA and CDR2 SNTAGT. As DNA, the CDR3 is TGTGCCAGCAGTGAAAGGGACAGGGGCTACGAGCAGTACTTC. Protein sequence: CASSERDRGYEQYF.

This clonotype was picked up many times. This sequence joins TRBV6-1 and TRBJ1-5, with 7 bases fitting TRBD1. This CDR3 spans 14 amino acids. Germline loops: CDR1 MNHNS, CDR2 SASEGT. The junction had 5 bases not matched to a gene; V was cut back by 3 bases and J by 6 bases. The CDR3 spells CASSDQGGFQPQHF. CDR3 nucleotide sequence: TGTGCCAGCAGTGATCAGGGGGGCTTTCAGCCCCAGCATTTT.

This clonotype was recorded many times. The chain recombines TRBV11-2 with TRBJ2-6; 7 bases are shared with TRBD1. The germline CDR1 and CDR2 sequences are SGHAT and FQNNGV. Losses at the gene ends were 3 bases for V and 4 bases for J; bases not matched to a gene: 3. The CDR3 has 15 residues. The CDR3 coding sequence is TGTGCCAGCAGCTTGAGGGGGCCCGGGGCCAACGTCCTGACTTTC. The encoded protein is CASSLRGPGANVLTF.

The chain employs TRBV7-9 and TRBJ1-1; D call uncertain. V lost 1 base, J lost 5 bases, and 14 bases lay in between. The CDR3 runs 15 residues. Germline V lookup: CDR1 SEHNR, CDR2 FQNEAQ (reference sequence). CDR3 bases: TGTGCCAGCAGCTTAGTACCAGTTACGGGGACTGAAGCTTTCTTT. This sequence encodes CASSLVPVTGTEAFF.

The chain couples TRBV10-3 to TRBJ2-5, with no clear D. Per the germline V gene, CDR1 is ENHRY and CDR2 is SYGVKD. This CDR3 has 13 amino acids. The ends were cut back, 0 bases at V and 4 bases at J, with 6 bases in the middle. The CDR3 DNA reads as TGTGCCATCAGTGAGTCGTCGGGAGAGACCCAGTACTTC. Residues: CAISESSGETQYF.

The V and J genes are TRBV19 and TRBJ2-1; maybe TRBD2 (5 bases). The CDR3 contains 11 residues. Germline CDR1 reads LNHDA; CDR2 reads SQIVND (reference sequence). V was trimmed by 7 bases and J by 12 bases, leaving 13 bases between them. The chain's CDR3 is CASKFGGGQFF. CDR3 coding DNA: TGTGCCAGTAAGTTTGGAGGAGGGCAGTTCTTC.